One sample yielded the 18 T cell receptor beta chains listed below, sequenced in a study of CD8+CD57+ T cells in acquired aplastic anemia (dated by TCRdb to the late 2010s). Patients chosen for sequencing had shown expansion of CD8+CD57+ cells by flow cytometry. The instrument given in TCRdb is Illumina HiSeq 2000. Genomic DNA served as template for TCR beta VDJ combination and CDR3 sequence profiling. TCRdb's own reprocessing of the public reads used fastp at Q25 and MiXCR and kept productive beta chains. Here each entry gathers all rows of one CDR3 protein and keeps the most common genes and DNA. In this sample the table shows roughly 150,000 distinct CDR3 sequences, roughly half of which occur a single time. The top ten constitute 3.2% of the sample. The sample taken for sequencing was sorted CD4+, CD8+, or CD8+CD57+ T cells (not recorded which) from PBMCs. The receptors derive from a human donor with aplastic anemia.

This clonotype has ten or more counts. The rearrangement links TRBV27 to TRBJ2-7; a possible D gene is TRBD1 (6 bases). Germline loops: CDR1 MNHEY, CDR2 SMNVEV (reference sequence). Trimming stripped 3 bases from V and 4 bases from J, with 16 bases between. This CDR3 contains 15 residues. The CDR3 bases are TGTGCCAGCAGTTTTGGGCAGGGGTTTGGGTACGAGCAGTACTTC. The encoded protein is CASSFGQGFGYEQYF.

This clonotype was detected only once. V usage is TRBV5-1 and J usage is TRBJ1-1, with D possibly matching TRBD1 (5 bases). Trimming pared 2 bases from V and 9 bases from J, leaving 11 bases between. Germline CDR1 SGHRS, CDR2 YFSETQ. The length of the CDR3 is 12 residues. DNA for the CDR3: TGCGCCAGCAGCTTCGGGGGTTTGAAAGCTTTCTTT. Its translation is CASSFGGLKAFF.

With regard to this clonotype: The junction shows a germline mismatch at one end, possibly a read error. This chain links TRBV5-6 with TRBJ1-3; D is possibly TRBD1 (6 bases). CDR3 length: 16 amino acids. The germline V gene has CDR1 SGHDT and CDR2 YYEEEE. The CDR3 spells CASSSQGMTTGNTVYF. CDR3 nucleotide sequence: TGTGCCAGCAGCTCGCAGGGGATGACTACCGGAAACACCGTATATTTT.

The chain carries TRBV15 and TRBJ2-7; tentatively, D is TRBD2 (5 bases). CDR1 and CDR2 (germline): LNHNV, YYDKDF (reference sequence). This CDR3 has 12 amino acids. V was clipped by 0 bases and J by 7 bases, with 7 bases between them. CDR3 in amino acids: CATSRDGNEQYF. The CDR3 DNA sequence: TGTGCCACCAGCAGAGACGGGAATGAGCAGTACTTC.

The chain's CDR3 is CASRQGQVNTIYF. The DNA for the CDR3 is TGTGCCAGCAGACAAGGACAGGTGAACACCATATATTTT. V usage is TRBV7-9 and J usage is TRBJ1-3, with 7 bases identical to TRBD1. Germline-derived CDR1 and CDR2 are SEHNR and FQNEAQ (reference sequence). V lost 6 bases to trimming and J lost 7 bases; unmatched junction nucleotides: 6. The CDR3 is 13 amino acids.

This clonotype was detected ten times or more. The chain has TRBV7-2 and TRBJ1-2, with a weak D call TRBD1 (6 bases). The CDR3 is 15 residues long. Germline assignment: CDR1 SGHTA and CDR2 FQGNSA. Trimming shortened V by 3 bases and J by 0 bases, and 11 bases separated the two germline ends. The CDR3 sequence is CASSLLTGSNYGYTF. Here the CDR3 DNA reads TGTGCCAGCAGCTTGTTAACAGGGTCTAACTATGGCTACACCTTC.

The chain couples TRBV20-1 to TRBJ1-2; possible D gene TRBD1, 5 bases. The CDR3 covers 13 residues. V dropped 6 bases and J dropped 1 base, with 12 bases sitting between them. Per germline, CDR1 DFQATT and CDR2 SNEGSKA (reference sequence). This CDR3 reads CSALLDSNYGYTF. DNA of the CDR3: TGCAGTGCCCTCCTCGACAGTAACTATGGCTACACCTTC.

The CDR3 region has the DNA TGTGCCAGCAGTGTAAGTGTGGGCGAGCAGTACGTC. It translates to CASSVSVGEQYV. The V gene is TRBV2, the J gene TRBJ2-7; no reliable D call. Germline CDR1 is SNHLY and CDR2 is FYNNEI. The CDR3 consists of 12 residues. The V end lost 4 bases, the J end lost 6 bases, and 10 bases lay between the germline ends.

There are many counts of this clonotype. This chain uses TRBV4-2 with TRBJ1-6; possible D gene TRBD1, 5 bases. Trimming took off 0 bases at V and 14 bases at J, with 11 bases between the two ends. Germline V CDR1 and CDR2: LGHNA, YNFKEQ. The CDR3 has 13 amino acids. CDR3 protein: CASSQDGARALHF. DNA for the CDR3: TGTGCCAGCAGCCAAGACGGGGCTAGGGCCCTCCACTTT.

The chain has TRBV7-3 and TRBJ2-7; 8 bases are a match to TRBD2. After removal of 8 bases from V and 0 bases from J, the junction contained 0 bases not matched to a gene. The germline CDR1 and CDR2 sequences are SGHTA and FQGTGA. CDR3 length: 12 residues. CDR3 in amino acids: CASGLASYEQYV. CDR3 in DNA: TGTGCCAGCGGACTAGCCTCCTACGAGCAGTACGTC.

The chain recombines TRBV15 with TRBJ2-7; D unresolved. Germline V gene data show CDR1 as LNHNV and CDR2 as YYDKDF (reference sequence). The V end was cut by 1 base, the J end by 2 bases, with 12 bases between. The CDR3 totals 15 residues. The CDR3 DNA reads TGTGCCACCAGCAGAGCCTTGGCAGCTACCTACGAGCAGTACGTC. Its translation is CATSRALAATYEQYV.

This clonotype was counted only a few times. The V and J genes are TRBV15 and TRBJ2-5; the D is unclear. Germline assignment: CDR1 LNHNV and CDR2 YYDKDF (reference sequence). The V end was cut by 1 base, the J end by 5 bases, with 11 bases between. The CDR3 totals 14 residues. As DNA, the CDR3 is TGTGCCACCAGCAGAGGCTTGGAAGCGGAGACCCAGTACTTC. It specifies CATSRGLEAETQYF.

This clonotype came up many times. This chain uses TRBV7-2 with TRBJ2-1; 14 bases map to TRBD2. After removal of 2 bases from V and 14 bases from J, the junction contained 5 bases not matched to a gene. This CDR3 is 14 amino acids long. In germline, CDR1 is SGHTA, CDR2 FQGNSA. Here the CDR3 reads CASSLRETSGREFF. As DNA, the CDR3 is TGTGCCAGCAGCTTAAGGGAGACTAGCGGGAGGGAGTTCTTC.

The chain joins TRBV9 to TRBJ1-2; no clear D gene. CDR1 and CDR2 (germline): SGDLS, YYNGEE. The CDR3 length is 15 residues. Trimming pared 5 bases from V and 3 bases from J, leaving 17 bases between. CDR3 in amino acids: CASSPTNQRDYGYTF. DNA of the CDR3: TGTGCCAGCAGTCCGACCAATCAGAGGGACTATGGCTACACCTTC.

This clonotype was found a few times. The genes are TRBV5-5 and TRBJ2-2, with TRBD1 matching over 7 bases. The V segment lost 0 bases and the J segment 0 bases; nucleotides outside the gene matches: 2. Germline V gives CDR1 SGHKS, CDR2 YYEKEE (reference sequence). The CDR3 is 16 amino acids. CDR3 nucleotide sequence: TGTGCCAGCAGCTTGGCGGGACAGCCGAACACCGGGGAGCTGTTTTTT. Amino acids: CASSLAGQPNTGELFF.

The rearrangement joins TRBV24-1 to TRBJ2-7; D is unclear. The V end lost 4 bases, the J end lost 0 bases, and 9 bases lay between the germline ends. The length of the CDR3 is 14 residues. CDR1 is KGHDR and CDR2 is SFDVKD in the germline V gene. CDR3 in amino acids: CATSEGGSSYEQYF. Written as DNA, the CDR3 is TGTGCCACCAGTGAGGGCGGTAGCTCCTACGAGCAGTACTTC.

V and J are TRBV9 and TRBJ1-1, with 10 bases fitting TRBD1. Germline V gives CDR1 SGDLS, CDR2 YYNGEE. The CDR3 is made up of 17 amino acids. V trimming: 0 bases; J trimming: 3 bases; junction bases outside the gene matches: 8. For the CDR3, the DNA is TGTGCCAGCAGCGTAGCCCCGACAGGGGGCAGGGACACTGAAGCTTTCTTT. Amino acid sequence: CASSVAPTGGRDTEAFF. The whole variable domain, filled in from reference TRBV9 and TRBJ1-1, reads DSGVTQTPKHLITATGQRVTLRCSPRSGDLSVYWYQQSLDQGLQFLIQYYNGEERAKGNILERFSAQQFPDLHSELNLSSLELGDSALYFCASSVAPTGGRDTEAFFGQGTRLTVV.

This clonotype showed up many times. The CDR3 nucleotides read TGTGCCAGTAGTATACCCGGGAGCAATGAGCAGTTCTTC. This sequence encodes CASSIPGSNEQFF. The chain joins TRBV19 to TRBJ2-1, with D possibly matching TRBD2 (6 bases). Germline lookup yields CDR1 LNHDA and CDR2 SQIVND (reference sequence). V lost 2 bases and J lost 6, with 8 bases in between. This CDR3 has 13 amino acids.